This TCR beta chain derives from a study of T cell changes during pregnancy in multiple sclerosis. Per the germline V gene, CDR1 is LGHNA and CDR2 is YNFKEQ. There are 16 residues in the CDR3. V shed 0 bases and J 7 bases; nucleotides not matched to a gene: 8. The repertoire was sequenced with immunoSEQ multiplex PCR; TCRdb's copy has only in-frame clones and lacks some. The sample contains some 80,000 clones, 90% to 95% of which appear only once. This chain connects TRBV4-2 to TRBJ2-1; TRBD2 matches 8 bases. Sequences were derived from CD4+ T cells from peripheral blood mononuclear cells, sampled after pregnancy. This TCR derives from a female donor with multiple sclerosis, enrolled in a pregnancy study. CDR3 sequence (DNA): TGTGCCAGCAGCCAAGAGGCGACTAGCGTTGGGAATGAGCAGTTCTTC. Translation gives CASSQEATSVGNEQFF.